This T cell receptor (beta chain) was identified during a study of cytomegalovirus exposure and HLA in healthy donors. Study-wide points: The study designated fewer than 200 TCR beta chains cytomegalovirus-associated. Earlier results showed most TCR beta V segments being productive about 90% or about 30% of the time. Reported results showed that the classifier diagnosed cytomegalovirus status with high specificity and sensitivity.

PCR amplification relied on 60 Vbeta primers (plus 13 Jbeta primers). Profiled with immunoSEQ multiplex PCR; TCRdb holds only in-frame clones, not every one. The table lists 80,000 to 100,000 clones, 81% of them singletons, with about 1.5% in the top ten. Details on this clone: Its antigen is undetermined.

CDR3 length: 15 residues. V gave up 5 bases and J gave up 6 bases, with 14 bases separating them. The germline gives CDR1 SGHTA, CDR2 FQGNSA. V and J are TRBV7-2 and TRBJ1-6; a possible D gene is TRBD1 (5 bases). This TCR was sampled from a man aged 40-49 years in good health and CMV-seronegative. The specimen was PBMCs. The CDR3 is CASSGRGNTNSPLHF. For the CDR3, the DNA is TGTGCCAGCAGCGGCCGGGGGAATACTAATTCACCCCTCCACTTT.